This T cell receptor beta chain was profiled in a study of identifying expanded T cells in peripheral blood. TCRdb keeps only in-frame clones here, not all; method: immunoSEQ multiplex PCR. This sample has some 91,000 clones, with roughly 88% found just once. With regard to this clone: As yet, its antigen is unknown.

Study-level points and caveats: Clone count variance between approximately two-week samples rose with total template count.

Collection occurred without any documented infections or immune events in donors. This CDR3 is built from 17 residues. Germline V gene data show CDR1 as LNHDA and CDR2 as SQIVND (reference sequence). V was pared by 6 bases and J by 0 bases, with 10 bases of the junction left unmatched. Sequenced material: blood. The genes are TRBV19 and TRBJ2-3; 9 bases match TRBD2. This clonotype was obtained from a person aged 18 to 69 in good health. The CDR3 sequence: CASRPRASGASTDTQYF. The CDR3 nucleotides read TGTGCCAGTAGGCCCCGCGCTAGCGGGGCTAGCACAGATACGCAGTATTTT.